Below, 17 T cell receptor beta chains from the same sample are listed, as sequenced in a study of T-cell reconstitution after alpha-beta-depleted transplantation in children. The authors prepared the TCRbeta library with unique molecular identifiers. From the PCR reads, TCRdb called clonotypes with MiXCR, one entry per CDR3 protein. Of around 600,000 distinct CDR3 sequences listed, about 10% were seen once; the top ten hold roughly 3.9%. Sequenced here: PBMCs from the stem cell graft donor, sampled from the stem cell graft. The receptors originated from a human donor who donated a stem cell graft to a child with acute myeloid leukemia.

V is TRBV20-1 and J is TRBJ2-1, with D unclear. Germline CDR1 is DFQATT and CDR2 is SNEGSKA (reference sequence). V was clipped by 0 bases and J by 9 bases, with 9 bases between them. The CDR3 consists of 12 residues. CDR3 residues: CSARDQLVEQFF. As DNA, the CDR3 is TGCAGTGCTAGAGATCAGCTGGTTGAGCAGTTCTTC.

In its sample, this clonotype was seen many times. V and J are TRBV20-1 and TRBJ2-3; TRBD1 matches 11 bases. CDR1 and CDR2 from the germline V gene are DFQATT and SNEGSKA (reference sequence). J lost 2 bases, V lost 4 bases, and 2 bases had no gene match. CDR3 length: 14 amino acids. In nucleotides, the CDR3 is TGCAGTGCTACGGGACAGGGGGACACAGATACGCAGTATTTT. Protein: CSATGQGDTDTQYF.

This clonotype was detected a few times. This chain connects TRBV9 to TRBJ2-6; TRBD1 aligns across 10 bases. Germline V gene lookup returns CDR1 SGDLS and CDR2 YYNGEE. The trim removed 2 bases at V and 2 bases at J, leaving 7 bases unmatched. The CDR3 is 18 amino acids. The CDR3 coding sequence is TGTGCCAGCAGCGTTCAGGGACAGGGGTTCCCTGGGGCCAACGTCCTGACTTTC. As protein: CASSVQGQGFPGANVLTF.

The chain recombines TRBV4-2 with TRBJ1-5; no reliable D call. Trimming removed 3 bases from V and 5 bases from J, with 14 bases in between. This CDR3 is 15 amino acids long. Germline V CDR1 and CDR2: LGHNA, YNFKEQ. In nucleotides, the CDR3 is TGTGCCAGCAGCCACGCTAACCCCTCTTATCAGCCCCAGCATTTT. Protein sequence: CASSHANPSYQPQHF.

This sequence joins TRBV30 and TRBJ2-1, with TRBD2 as a possible D gene (5 bases). Trimming left V 3 bases short and J 7 bases short, with 10 bases between. CDR3 length: 12 residues. Germline V gene data show CDR1 as GTSNPN and CDR2 as SVGIG (reference sequence). CDR3 amino acids: CAWSGGFNEQFF. CDR3 DNA sequence: TGTGCCTGGAGCGGAGGTTTTAATGAGCAGTTCTTC.

This chain uses TRBV9 with TRBJ2-7; no clear D gene. With 0 bases removed from V and 2 bases from J, the gap between germline ends came to 12 bases. Germline V gene data show CDR1 as SGDLS and CDR2 as YYNGEE. The CDR3 has 15 amino acids. The CDR3 DNA is TGTGCCAGCAGCGTAGGAGCTGGCAGTCCCTACGAGCAGTACTTC. Protein product: CASSVGAGSPYEQYF.

The chain uses TRBV6-1 and TRBJ2-7; TRBD2 aligns across 12 bases. The junction had 7 bases not matched to a gene; V was cut back by 8 bases and J by 2 bases. CDR1 is MNHNS and CDR2 is SASEGT in the germline V gene. The length of the CDR3 is 15 residues. The CDR3, as DNA: TGTGCCAGCCATTCACTAGCGGGAGGAACCTACGAGCAGTACTTC. It is translated as CASHSLAGGTYEQYF.

The chain is built from TRBV7-2 and TRBJ2-5, with D perhaps TRBD1 (6 bases). The CDR3 is made up of 14 amino acids. Germline CDR1 SGHTA, CDR2 FQGNSA. Trimming left V 3 bases short and J 5 bases short, with 13 bases between. CDR3 region: CASSFVWQGETQYF. The CDR3 DNA follows: TGTGCCAGCAGCTTCGTTTGGCAGGGGGAGACCCAGTACTTC.

This clonotype has just one count. The J gene is TRBJ2-7, the V gene TRBV7-9; unclear D gene. Trimming pared 3 bases from V and 0 bases from J, leaving 9 bases between. This CDR3 spans 14 amino acids. From germline, CDR1 is SEHNR and CDR2 FQNEAQ (reference sequence). CDR3 bases: TGTGCCAGCAGCTTGATAGGCGTCTCCTACGAGCAGTACTTC. Protein: CASSLIGVSYEQYF.

This clonotype has at least ten counts. The chain uses TRBV12-3 or TRBV12-4 and TRBJ2-1; 7 nucleotides match TRBD2. V lost 9 bases and J lost 4; bases outside the gene matches: 12. This CDR3 has 15 amino acids. The CDR3 nucleotides read TGTGCCAGTTCGGGTGGTAGCGGGTATTACAATGAGCAGTTCTTC. Encoded protein: CASSGGSGYYNEQFF.

The V and J genes are TRBV20-1 and TRBJ1-6, with D unclear. Trimming left V 4 bases short and J 0 bases short, with 16 bases between. The germline V gene encodes CDR1 DFQATT and CDR2 SNEGSKA (reference sequence). CDR3 length equals 17 residues. The CDR3 DNA sequence: TGCAGTGCTATAGTCCTGGACCCGAGCTCCTATAATTCACCCCTCCACTTT. Residues: CSAIVLDPSSYNSPLHF.

In this sample, this clonotype turned up a few times. The chain combines TRBV4-2 with TRBJ2-3, with 8 bases fitting TRBD2. The CDR3 is 18 amino acids. In germline, CDR1 is LGHNA, CDR2 YNFKEQ. V was pared by 1 base and J by 6 bases, with 15 bases of the junction left unmatched. The CDR3 nucleotides read TGTGCCAGCAGCCAAGTGACCCTAGCGGGTTTAGTATCCGATACGCAGTATTTT. It yields the protein CASSQVTLAGLVSDTQYF.

This sequence joins TRBV7-9 and TRBJ2-7; tentative D call: TRBD1 (6 bases). The CDR3 contains 14 residues. V lost 5 bases and J 5 bases, leaving 16 bases between the germline ends. The V gene's germline CDR1 is SEHNR and CDR2 FQNEAQ (reference sequence). CDR3 coding DNA: TGTGCCAGCAGCATTACAACAGGGTTAAACGAGCAGTACTTC. It translates to CASSITTGLNEQYF.

This clonotype was observed a handful of times. The chain joins TRBV4-2 to TRBJ2-5; no firm D call. The CDR3 runs 14 residues. V lost 0 bases and J 2 bases, leaving 7 bases between the germline ends. Germline CDR1 reads LGHNA; CDR2 reads YNFKEQ. The CDR3 loop reads CASSQEHTQETQYF. In DNA, the CDR3 is TGTGCCAGCAGCCAAGAGCACACTCAAGAGACCCAGTACTTC.

This clonotype was detected a few times. The chain couples TRBV5-1 to TRBJ2-1; 11 nucleotides agree with TRBD2. This CDR3 contains 15 residues. With V trimmed by 1 base and J by 6 bases, 3 bases remained unmatched. The germline V gene encodes CDR1 SGHRS and CDR2 YFSETQ. The CDR3 loop is CASSLTSGSGNEQFF. The CDR3 DNA reads TGCGCCAGCAGCTTGACTAGCGGGAGTGGCAATGAGCAGTTCTTC. Based on the CDR3 plus reference TRBV5-1 and TRBJ2-1, the full variable domain is KAGVTQTPRYLIKTRGQQVTLSCSPISGHRSVSWYQQTPGQGLQFLFEYFSETQRNKGNFPGRFSGRQFSNSRSEMNVSTLELGDSALYLCASSLTSGSGNEQFFGPGTRLTVL.

The chain recombines TRBV7-2 with TRBJ2-7, with D possibly being TRBD2 (6 bases). The CDR3 runs to 16 residues. Trimming cost V 2 bases and J 11 bases, with 25 bases left between them. CDR1 and CDR2 (germline): SGHTA, FQGNSA. As DNA, the CDR3 is TGTGCCAGCAGCTTATTGAGTCTCAGCGGGCGCCCTGCGGAGTACTTC. Amino acid sequence: CASSLLSLSGRPAEYF.

This clonotype was observed a few times. The chain has TRBV6-2 or TRBV6-3 and TRBJ2-1; no reliable D call. Germline V lookup: CDR1 MNHEY, CDR2 SVGEGT. This CDR3 spans 14 amino acids. With 9 bases removed from V and 0 bases from J, the gap between germline ends came to 12 bases. The CDR3 sequence: CASNAWSSYNEQFF. CDR3 bases: TGTGCCAGTAATGCGTGGAGCTCCTACAATGAGCAGTTCTTC.